Below, 2 T cell receptor beta chains from the same sample are listed, as sequenced in a study of control samples from healthy donors and cancer patients. Sequencing was performed with immunoSEQ multiplex PCR; in TCRdb, only in-frame clones are kept and a portion is missing. Found here are about 150,000 clones, around 90% of them singletons; the top ten hold 4.9%. Sequences were obtained from blood. The receptors stem from a man aged 30 to 39 in good health.

In this sample, this clone turned up a few times. The V call is TRBV21-1, the J call TRBJ2-7; the table calls TRBD2, which could not be checked here. TRBV21-1 is a recognized pseudogene. The CDR3 is made up of 18 amino acids. The chain's CDR3 is CASSKDPAGGPCSYEQYF. The DNA for the CDR3 is TGTGCCAGCAGCAAAGACCCAGCGGGAGGGCCGTGTTCCTACGAGCAGTACTTC.

The chain links TRBV27 to TRBJ1-2, with TRBD1 as a possible D gene (6 bases). The CDR3 totals 13 residues. The V and J ends lost 5 bases and 4 bases respectively, with 11 bases between them. Germline V gene data show CDR1 as MNHEY and CDR2 as SMNVEV (reference sequence). The DNA of the CDR3 is TGTGCCAGCAGTGGGCAGGGGCCCTATGGCTACACCTTC. This gives the protein CASSGQGPYGYTF.